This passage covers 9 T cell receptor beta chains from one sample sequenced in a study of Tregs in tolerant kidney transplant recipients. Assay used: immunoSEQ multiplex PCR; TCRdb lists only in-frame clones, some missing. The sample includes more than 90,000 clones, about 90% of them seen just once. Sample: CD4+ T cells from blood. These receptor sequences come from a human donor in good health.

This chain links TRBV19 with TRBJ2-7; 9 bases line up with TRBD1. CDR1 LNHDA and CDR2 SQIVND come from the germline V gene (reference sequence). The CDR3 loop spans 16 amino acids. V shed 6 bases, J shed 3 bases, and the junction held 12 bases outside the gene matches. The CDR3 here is CASSDTGTGRVYEQYF. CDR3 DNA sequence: TGTGCCAGTAGCGACACCGGGACAGGGAGGGTCTACGAGCAGTACTTC.

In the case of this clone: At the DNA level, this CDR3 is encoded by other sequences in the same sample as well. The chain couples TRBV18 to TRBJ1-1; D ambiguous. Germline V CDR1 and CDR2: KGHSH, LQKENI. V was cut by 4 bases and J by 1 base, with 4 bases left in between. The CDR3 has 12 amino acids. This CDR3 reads CASSLQNTEAFF. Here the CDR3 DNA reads TGTGCCAGCTCACTCCAGAACACTGAAGCTTTCTTT.

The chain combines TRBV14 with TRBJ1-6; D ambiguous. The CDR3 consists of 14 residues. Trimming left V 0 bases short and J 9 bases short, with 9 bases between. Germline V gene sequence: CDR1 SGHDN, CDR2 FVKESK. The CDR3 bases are TGTGCCAGCAGCCAAGATCGGCGTCTTTCACCCCTCCACTTT. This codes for CASSQDRRLSPLHF.

The CDR3 sequence: CASSMTASADTGELFF. The CDR3 DNA reads as TGTGCCAGCAGCATGACAGCCTCAGCCGACACCGGGGAGCTGTTTTTT. The rearrangement links TRBV11-3 to TRBJ2-2; possible D gene TRBD1, 5 bases. Trimming left V 5 bases short and J 3 bases short, with 16 bases between. CDR1 and CDR2 from the germline V gene are SGHNT and YENEEA. The CDR3 totals 16 residues.

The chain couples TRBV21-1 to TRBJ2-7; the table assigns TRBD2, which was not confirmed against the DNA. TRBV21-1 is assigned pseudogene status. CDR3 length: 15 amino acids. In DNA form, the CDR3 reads TGTGCCAGCAGCATCGCCGGGACTAGTGAGTACGAGCAGTACTTC. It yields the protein CASSIAGTSEYEQYF.

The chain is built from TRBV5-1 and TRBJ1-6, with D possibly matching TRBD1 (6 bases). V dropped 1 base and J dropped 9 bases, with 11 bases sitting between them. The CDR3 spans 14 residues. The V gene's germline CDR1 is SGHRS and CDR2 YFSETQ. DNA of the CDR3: TGCGCCAGCAGCTTGACAGGGCGAGGTTCACCCCTCCACTTT. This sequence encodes CASSLTGRGSPLHF.

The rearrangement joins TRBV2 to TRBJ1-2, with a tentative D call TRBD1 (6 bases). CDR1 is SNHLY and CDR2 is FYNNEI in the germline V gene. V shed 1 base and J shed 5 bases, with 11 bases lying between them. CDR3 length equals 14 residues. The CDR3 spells CASSEVVRGYGYTF. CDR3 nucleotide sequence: TGTGCCAGCAGTGAAGTGGTTAGGGGGTATGGCTACACCTTC.

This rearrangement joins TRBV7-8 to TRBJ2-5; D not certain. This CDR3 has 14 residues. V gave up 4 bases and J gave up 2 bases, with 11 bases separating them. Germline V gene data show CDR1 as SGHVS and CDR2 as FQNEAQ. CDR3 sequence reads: CASSYSRVQETQYF. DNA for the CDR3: TGTGCCAGCAGCTACTCACGAGTGCAAGAGACCCAGTACTTC.

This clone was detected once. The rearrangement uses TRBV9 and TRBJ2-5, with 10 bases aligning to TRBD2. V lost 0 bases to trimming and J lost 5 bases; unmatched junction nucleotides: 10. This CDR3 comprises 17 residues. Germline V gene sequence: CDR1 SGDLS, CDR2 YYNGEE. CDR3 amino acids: CASSVGASGSLGETQYF. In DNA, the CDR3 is TGTGCCAGCAGCGTAGGGGCTAGCGGGAGCTTAGGGGAGACCCAGTACTTC.